This T cell receptor (beta chain) was sequenced during a study of cytomegalovirus exposure and HLA in healthy donors. Study-level points and caveats: It was confirmed in vitro that a few of the CMV-associated chains were specific for CMV antigens.

The CDR3 loop spans 15 amino acids. The germline V gene encodes CDR1 SGHKS and CDR2 YYEKEE (reference sequence). V lost 5 bases, J lost 2 bases, and 13 bases lay in between. Note on this clone: Antigen specificity is unknown.

PCR primers comprised 60 Vbeta and 13 Jbeta primers. Sequencing used immunoSEQ multiplex PCR; TCRdb keeps in-frame clones, though not all of them. In the table there are fewer than 85,000 clones, less than 80% of which are singletons. The sequencing input was PBMCs. This chain uses TRBV5-5 with TRBJ1-4; D is unresolved. This receptor was obtained from a middle-aged man in good health and CMV-seropositive. CDR3 loop: CASRRNGRTNEKLFF. In DNA form, the CDR3 reads TGTGCCAGCAGAAGGAACGGGAGGACTAATGAAAAACTGTTTTTT.